What follows are 9 T cell receptor beta chains derived from one specimen sequenced in a study of graft-versus-host responses after intestinal transplantation. Their target antigens are unknown. The table came from immunoSEQ multiplex PCR; TCRdb's copy has only in-frame clones and leaves some out. The sample holds 93,000 or so clones, approximately 93% seen once. Sequences were derived from unstimulated CD8+ T cells sorted from spleen or lymph node cells, sampled before intestinal transplant. Receptors were obtained from a human donor who received an intestinal transplant.

The chain couples TRBV5-4 to TRBJ2-7, with 10 positions matching TRBD1. With V trimmed by 4 bases and J by 4 bases, 5 bases remained unmatched. Germline V gene sequence: CDR1 SGHNT, CDR2 YYREEE (reference sequence). This CDR3 spans 14 amino acids. DNA of the CDR3: TGTGCCAGCAGCGCGGACAGGGGGATTTACGAGCAGTACTTC. Its protein is CASSADRGIYEQYF. Variable domain in full (rest from reference TRBV5-4 and TRBJ2-7): ETGVTQSPTHLIKTRGQQVTLRCSSQSGHNTVSWYQQALGQGPQFIFQYYREEENGRGNFPPRFSGLQFPNYSSELNVNALELDDSALYLCASSADRGIYEQYFGPGTRLTVT.

The V call is TRBV5-4, the J call TRBJ2-1; 11 positions match TRBD2. Looked up from germline, CDR1 is SGHNT and CDR2 is YYREEE (reference sequence). The CDR3 runs 16 residues. The junction had 7 bases not matched to a gene; V was cut back by 3 bases and J by 5 bases. CDR3 amino acids: CASSYTSGGTNNEQFF. CDR3 nucleotide sequence: TGTGCCAGCAGCTATACTAGCGGGGGAACAAACAATGAGCAGTTCTTC.

As DNA, the CDR3 is TGTGCCAGCAGCTTAAGCTATGAGCAGTTCTTC. Protein sequence: CASSLSYEQFF. The chain uses TRBV13 and TRBJ2-1; the D is unclear. Trimming took 2 bases from V and 8 from J, leaving 4 bases between them. The CDR3 is made up of 11 amino acids. Per germline, CDR1 PRHDT and CDR2 FYEKMQ (reference sequence).

The chain carries TRBV9 and TRBJ2-7; TRBD1 matches 9 bases. Germline CDR1 SGDLS, CDR2 YYNGEE. The CDR3 has 15 residues. V gave up 2 bases and J gave up 5 bases; unmatched junction bases: 8. CDR3 sequence reads: CASSVNGTGYNEQYF. The DNA of the CDR3 is TGTGCCAGCAGCGTTAACGGGACAGGGTACAACGAGCAGTACTTC.

This chain connects TRBV5-6 to TRBJ2-4; 8 bases line up with TRBD1. V was pared by 6 bases and J by 6 bases, with 8 bases of the junction left unmatched. Per germline, CDR1 SGHDT and CDR2 YYEEEE. This CDR3 region has 14 residues. The DNA for the CDR3 is TGTGCCAGCACCGTAGGACAGGGAGGAAACATTCAGTACTTC. Translated, it gives CASTVGQGGNIQYF.

The chain is built from TRBV6-5 and TRBJ1-1; a weak D match, TRBD1 (6 bases). CDR1 is MNHEY, CDR2 SVGAGI, per germline. Trimming took off 2 bases at V and 8 bases at J, with 12 bases between the two ends. The CDR3 loop spans 13 amino acids. For the CDR3, the DNA is TGTGCCAGCAGTTACCCTGGGGGGCGGGAAGCTTTCTTT. Protein: CASSYPGGREAFF.

This sequence joins TRBV6-5 and TRBJ1-2; tentatively, D is TRBD1 (5 bases). The germline gives CDR1 MNHEY, CDR2 SVGAGI. The CDR3 runs to 14 residues. Trimming took off 5 bases at V and 2 bases at J, with 12 bases between the two ends. This chain's CDR3 is CASSGTGTNYGYTF. CDR3 DNA sequence: TGTGCCAGCAGTGGAACAGGAACAAACTATGGCTACACCTTC.

The sample holds one count of this clone. The rearrangement uses TRBV9 and TRBJ2-5, with 12 bases that match TRBD1. Germline CDR1 reads SGDLS; CDR2 reads YYNGEE. The CDR3 consists of 15 residues. The junction had 3 bases not matched to a gene; V was cut back by 2 bases and J by 4 bases. CDR3 region: CASSVRDRGRETQYF. The CDR3 region has the DNA TGTGCCAGCAGCGTTCGGGACAGGGGGCGAGAGACCCAGTACTTC.

The CDR3 loop reads CAWSVGVATEAFF. CDR3 DNA: TGTGCCTGGAGTGTAGGGGTGGCCACTGAAGCTTTCTTT. The chain is built from TRBV30 and TRBJ1-1, with TRBD1 as a possible D gene (5 bases). Germline V CDR1 and CDR2: GTSNPN, SVGIG (reference sequence). V was shortened by 0 bases and J by 4 bases, with 9 bases between the two germline ends. The CDR3 totals 13 residues.